Below are 27 T cell receptor beta chains sequenced from a single sample in a study of T cells in tuberculosis. Only in-frame clones appear in the TCRdb table, and some are missing; sequencing was by immunoSEQ multiplex PCR. The sample yields tens of thousands of clones, less than 97% seen once. The sequencing sample was made of PBMCs. The receptors originated from a donor aged 10 to 29 with latent tuberculosis or without tuberculosis infection.

J is TRBJ2-3 and V is TRBV29-1; no firm D call. The V gene's germline CDR1 is SQVTM and CDR2 ANQGSEA. Trimming left V 6 bases short and J 1 base short, with 8 bases between. This CDR3 region has 12 residues. The CDR3 loop is CSVDSGTDTQYF. CDR3 nucleotide sequence: TGCAGCGTAGACTCGGGCACAGATACGCAGTATTTT.

The chain combines TRBV19 with TRBJ1-1, with 7 bases identical to TRBD1. CDR1 and CDR2 from the germline V gene are LNHDA and SQIVND (reference sequence). Trimming removed 5 bases from V and 3 bases from J; junction bases left unmatched: 6. The CDR3 spans 14 residues. CDR3 residues: CASSLGQDYTEAFF. CDR3 coding DNA: TGTGCCAGTAGTTTAGGACAGGACTACACTGAAGCTTTCTTT.

This clone was detected only a few times. The chain couples TRBV6-6 to TRBJ2-7, with D possibly being TRBD2 (6 bases). The CDR3 covers 15 residues. Germline V gene data show CDR1 as MNHNY and CDR2 as SVGAGI (reference sequence). The V and J ends lost 2 bases and 6 bases respectively, with 17 bases between them. The CDR3 loop reads CASSYGGGGAAEQYF. The DNA for the CDR3 is TGTGCCAGCAGTTACGGGGGTGGAGGGGCGGCCGAGCAGTACTTC.

V and J are TRBV10-3 and TRBJ2-1; D is possibly TRBD1 (5 bases). From germline, CDR1 is ENHRY and CDR2 SYGVKD. CDR3 length equals 14 residues. Trimming left V 7 bases short and J 6 bases short, with 16 bases between. CDR3 sequence: CAITQSGSINEQFF. The CDR3 DNA reads as TGTGCCATCACGCAATCAGGGTCCATCAATGAGCAGTTCTTC.

The chain couples TRBV10-2 to TRBJ1-1; possible D gene TRBD1, 5 bases. The CDR3 runs to 17 residues. V lost 2 bases and J lost 1, with 17 bases in between. Germline lookup yields CDR1 WSHSY and CDR2 SAAADI. Here the CDR3 reads CASSEMQGGGSNTEAFF. CDR3 nucleotides: TGCGCCAGCAGTGAGATGCAGGGAGGTGGTTCGAACACTGAAGCTTTCTTT.

The chain joins TRBV15 to TRBJ2-6; 9 bases agree with TRBD1. CDR3 length: 14 amino acids. Germline V gives CDR1 LNHNV, CDR2 YYDKDF (reference sequence). V lost 5 bases, J lost 13 bases, and 9 bases stayed unmatched. The CDR3 bases are TGTGCCACCAGCGCCCGGACAGGGGAAGGGGTCCTGACTTTC. Protein: CATSARTGEGVLTF. The full variable domain, rest sourced from reference TRBV15 and TRBJ2-6, is DAMVIQNPRYQVTQFGKPVTLSCSQTLNHNVMYWYQQKSSQAPKLLFHYYDKDFNNEADTPDNFQSRRPNTSFCFLDIRSPGLGDTAMYLCATSARTGEGVLTFGAGSRLTVL.

The V and J genes are TRBV6-1 and TRBJ1-1; a possible D gene is TRBD1 (6 bases). The germline gives CDR1 MNHNS, CDR2 SASEGT. Trimming removed 4 bases at V and 5 bases at J, with 20 bases between. This CDR3 contains 16 residues. CDR3 nucleotide sequence: TGTGCCAGCAGTGGTGGGTTTGGACAGTCAGTTACTGAAGCTTTCTTT. It encodes CASSGGFGQSVTEAFF.

This sequence joins TRBV4-1 and TRBJ1-1, with unresolved D. Germline V gives CDR1 MGHRA, CDR2 YSYEKL. V lost 0 bases, J lost 5 bases, and 10 bases lay in between. This CDR3 contains 14 residues. CDR3 nucleotide sequence: TGCGCCAGCAGCCAAGATCGGGGTGGGACTGAAGCTTTCTTT. This gives the protein CASSQDRGGTEAFF.

J is TRBJ2-6 and V is TRBV19, with 7 bases that match TRBD1. The length of the CDR3 is 15 residues. Germline loops: CDR1 LNHDA, CDR2 SQIVND (reference sequence). With V trimmed by 6 bases and J by 2 bases, 4 bases remained unmatched. The CDR3 reads CASSTQGAGANVLTF. The CDR3 coding sequence is TGTGCCAGTAGCACCCAGGGGGCTGGGGCCAACGTCCTGACTTTC.

The J gene is TRBJ1-6, the V gene TRBV6-5; 7 bases are a match to TRBD1. The germline CDR1 and CDR2 sequences are MNHEY and SVGAGI. V lost 6 bases and J lost 7; bases outside the gene matches: 3. CDR3 size: 13 residues. The CDR3 here is CASSRDSNSPLHF. The DNA for the CDR3 is TGTGCCAGCAGCCGGGACAGCAATTCACCCCTCCACTTT.

This clone has only one observation. The rearrangement uses TRBV18 and TRBJ1-1; 10 bases fit TRBD1. The CDR3 consists of 14 residues. V was clipped by 5 bases and J by 7 bases; unmatched bases: 7. Germline CDR1 is KGHSH and CDR2 is LQKENI. This CDR3 is CASSTGQGEGEAFF. For the CDR3, the DNA is TGTGCCAGCTCAACCGGACAGGGGGAAGGTGAAGCTTTCTTT.

The rearrangement joins TRBV25-1 to TRBJ2-2; a weak D match, TRBD2 (6 bases). V lost 4 bases, J lost 6 bases, and 15 bases lay in between. Germline-derived CDR1 and CDR2 are MGHDK and SYGVNS. The CDR3 loop spans 15 amino acids. The CDR3 sequence: CASSVSGRGPGELFF. The CDR3 nucleotides are TGTGCCAGCAGTGTATCCGGGCGGGGACCCGGGGAGCTGTTTTTT. Full variable domain (missing parts from reference TRBV25-1 and TRBJ2-2): EADIYQTPRYLVIGTGKKITLECSQTMGHDKMYWYQQDPGMELHLIHYSYGVNSTEKGDLSSESTVSRIRTEHFPLTLESARPSHTSQYLCASSVSGRGPGELFFGEGSRLTVL.

The CDR3 region has the DNA TGCGCCAGCAGCTTGCAGGATAACACTGAAGCTTTCTTT. Protein sequence: CASSLQDNTEAFF. The V call is TRBV5-1, the J call TRBJ1-1; D ambiguous. Trimming removed 1 base at V and 2 bases at J, with 6 bases between. In germline, CDR1 is SGHRS, CDR2 YFSETQ. This CDR3 has 13 residues.

The chain recombines TRBV5-6 with TRBJ1-6; TRBD1 matches 9 bases. Germline V CDR1 and CDR2: SGHDT, YYEEEE. The CDR3 is 16 residues long. With 2 bases clipped from V and 8 bases from J, the junction kept 8 bases outside the gene matches. CDR3 region: CASSFWTGVGDSPLHF. The CDR3 nucleotides read TGTGCCAGCAGCTTCTGGACAGGGGTAGGCGATTCACCCCTCCACTTT.

The rearrangement uses TRBV27 and TRBJ2-5, with 7 positions matching TRBD1. This CDR3 has 14 residues. Germline loops: CDR1 MNHEY, CDR2 SMNVEV (reference sequence). V lost 6 bases to trimming and J lost 3 bases; unmatched junction nucleotides: 7. The CDR3 DNA reads TGTGCCAGCAGCTTCCGGGACAGCGAAGAGACCCAGTACTTC. Translation: CASSFRDSEETQYF.

The V gene is TRBV5-1, the J gene TRBJ2-7; D is ambiguous. With 0 bases removed from V and 5 bases from J, the gap between germline ends came to 9 bases. Per the germline V gene, CDR1 is SGHRS and CDR2 is YFSETQ. There are 13 residues in the CDR3. CDR3 in amino acids: CASSLDSSNEQYV. CDR3 nucleotide sequence: TGCGCCAGCAGCTTGGACAGCTCGAACGAGCAGTACGTC.

V gene TRBV25-1 combines with J gene TRBJ2-5; D possibly corresponds to TRBD2 (6 bases). From germline, CDR1 is MGHDK and CDR2 SYGVNS. Trimming took 5 bases from V and 2 from J, leaving 15 bases between them. This CDR3 contains 15 residues. The CDR3 sequence: CASSFLAGSQETQYF. DNA for the CDR3: TGTGCCAGCAGTTTTCTGGCGGGATCTCAAGAGACCCAGTACTTC.

The chain uses TRBV6-1 and TRBJ2-7; 9 bases fit TRBD2. CDR3 length equals 13 residues. With 6 bases clipped from V and 2 bases from J, the junction kept 2 bases outside the gene matches. The germline V gene encodes CDR1 MNHNS and CDR2 SASEGT. As DNA, the CDR3 is TGTGCCAGCAGCGAGCGGGGGGCCTACGAGCAGTACGTC. It encodes CASSERGAYEQYV.

The CDR3 sequence is CASSWTAPGNTIYF. The CDR3 DNA reads as TGTGCCAGCAGCTGGACAGCTCCTGGAAACACCATATATTTT. The genes are TRBV11-2 and TRBJ1-3; D might be TRBD1 (6 bases). The CDR3 contains 14 residues. V lost 4 bases and J 2 bases, leaving 9 bases between the germline ends. The germline V gene encodes CDR1 SGHAT and CDR2 FQNNGV. The full variable domain, in which reference TRBV11-2 and TRBJ1-3 provide the parts outside the CDR3, is EAGVAQSPRYKIIEKRQSVAFWCNPISGHATLYWYQQILGQGPKLLIQFQNNGVVDDSQLPKDRFSAERLKGVDSTLKIQPAKLEDSAVYLCASSWTAPGNTIYFGEGSWLTVV.

The chain uses TRBV6-1 and TRBJ1-3, with 9 nucleotides matching TRBD1. The CDR3 is 15 residues long. Looked up from germline, CDR1 is MNHNS and CDR2 is SASEGT. V lost 5 bases, J lost 3 bases, and 5 bases stayed unmatched. CDR3 amino acids: CASSITDRGGNTIYF. The CDR3 nucleotides read TGTGCCAGCAGTATTACGGACAGGGGTGGAAACACCATATATTTT.

The rearrangement joins TRBV19 to TRBJ1-6; the match to TRBD1 covers 8 bases. The CDR3 totals 14 residues. The germline gives CDR1 LNHDA, CDR2 SQIVND (reference sequence). The V segment lost 3 bases and the J segment 7 bases; nucleotides outside the gene matches: 2. CDR3 bases: TGTGCCAGTAGTATGTACAGGGGGAATTCACCCCTCCACTTT. Its translation: CASSMYRGNSPLHF.

V gene TRBV9 combines with J gene TRBJ2-5, with 7 bases identical to TRBD2. This CDR3 has 15 residues. The trim removed 0 bases at V and 5 bases at J, leaving 7 bases unmatched. Per germline, CDR1 SGDLS and CDR2 YYNGEE. This CDR3 is CASSVGPGTTETQYF. Here the CDR3 DNA reads TGTGCCAGCAGCGTAGGGCCAGGGACTACGGAGACCCAGTACTTC. The whole variable domain, filled in from reference TRBV9 and TRBJ2-5, reads DSGVTQTPKHLITATGQRVTLRCSPRSGDLSVYWYQQSLDQGLQFLIQYYNGEERAKGNILERFSAQQFPDLHSELNLSSLELGDSALYFCASSVGPGTTETQYFGPGTRLLVL.

The chain uses TRBV29-1 and TRBJ1-1, with a tentative D call TRBD1 (6 bases). The CDR3 has 13 amino acids. V dropped 5 bases and J dropped 2 bases, with 12 bases sitting between them. The V gene's germline CDR1 is SQVTM and CDR2 ANQGSEA. The CDR3 loop reads CSVIWGRNTEAFF. The CDR3 DNA is TGCAGCGTTATCTGGGGGCGAAACACTGAAGCTTTCTTT.

The chain has TRBV30 and TRBJ1-6; 7 bases line up with TRBD1. This CDR3 has 14 residues. Unmatched junction bases numbered 9, after V lost 3 bases and J lost 10 bases. CDR1 is GTSNPN and CDR2 is SVGIG in the germline V gene (reference sequence). CDR3 nucleotides: TGTGCCTGGAGCGGCACAGGGGTCGGATCACCCCTCCACTTT. This gives the protein CAWSGTGVGSPLHF.

The chain uses TRBV5-1 and TRBJ1-6; D is unclear. V shed 0 bases and J shed 9 bases, with 10 bases lying between them. Germline V gene sequence: CDR1 SGHRS, CDR2 YFSETQ. The CDR3 sequence is 14 residues long. Here the CDR3 reads CASSLGTGSSPLHF. CDR3 sequence (DNA): TGCGCCAGCAGCTTGGGGACGGGGAGTTCACCCCTCCACTTT.

The chain combines TRBV5-1 with TRBJ2-5; 10 nucleotides line up with TRBD2. V lost 2 bases to trimming and J lost 5 bases; unmatched junction nucleotides: 9. The CDR3 is made up of 16 amino acids. Germline V CDR1 and CDR2: SGHRS, YFSETQ. CDR3 amino acids: CASSLSGGGSVETQYF. The CDR3 DNA reads as TGCGCCAGCAGCTTAAGCGGGGGGGGTTCAGTGGAGACCCAGTACTTC.

The V and J genes are TRBV5-6 and TRBJ1-3; D unresolved. CDR1 and CDR2 from the germline V gene are SGHDT and YYEEEE. The CDR3 is made up of 16 amino acids. V lost 3 bases and J lost 1, with 14 bases in between. The CDR3 loop reads CASSYRSAISGNTIYF. As DNA, the CDR3 is TGTGCCAGCAGCTATCGGTCCGCAATTTCTGGAAACACCATATATTTT.